The 8 T cell receptor beta chains below were found in one sample sequenced in a study of shared clonotypes between healthy human individuals. Sequencing used immunoSEQ multiplex PCR; TCRdb keeps in-frame clones, though not all of them. The sample lists a few million clones, more than 90% occurring once. Sequenced input: naive CD4+ T cells sorted from blood. Sample subset: CD45RA+ positively selected. These receptors came from a man aged 18 to 30 in good health.

The sample holds one count of this clone. This chain uses TRBV10-3 with TRBJ1-2, with D perhaps TRBD1 (6 bases). The CDR3 consists of 13 residues. V lost 3 bases and J 6 bases, leaving 11 bases between the germline ends. CDR1 is ENHRY, CDR2 SYGVKD, per germline. The CDR3 DNA follows: TGTGCCATCAGTGATCAGGGGAGCAATGGCTACACCTTC. This gives the protein CAISDQGSNGYTF.

In nucleotides, the CDR3 is TGTGCCAGCAGCAAAGTAAGCAGCGTTCCGGCCACAGATACGCAGTATTTT. The encoded protein is CASSKVSSVPATDTQYF. The chain links TRBV21-1 to TRBJ2-3; no DNA check was done on the table's D call, TRBD2. TRBV21-1 is flagged as a pseudogene. The CDR3 is 17 amino acids.

The chain recombines TRBV4-3 with TRBJ1-2, with 9 positions matching TRBD1. Germline loops: CDR1 LGHNA, CDR2 YSLEER. The CDR3 runs 15 residues. V shed 3 bases, J shed 5 bases, and the junction held 7 bases outside the gene matches. The CDR3 bases are TGCGCCAGCAGCCAGACGACAGGGGGATTATATGGCTACACCTTC. This codes for CASSQTTGGLYGYTF.

The chain combines TRBV7-2 with TRBJ2-1, with a weak D call TRBD2 (6 bases). From germline, CDR1 is SGHTA and CDR2 FQGNSA. This CDR3 is built from 16 residues. V gave up 4 bases and J gave up 0 bases, with 13 bases separating them. The CDR3 is CASSSWTTSSYNEQFF. CDR3 sequence (DNA): TGTGCCAGCAGCTCCTGGACTACCAGCTCCTACAATGAGCAGTTCTTC.

The chain has TRBV4-2 and TRBJ2-7; D not resolved. Trimming took 4 bases from V and 5 from J, leaving 18 bases between them. The CDR3 has 15 residues. Germline lookup yields CDR1 LGHNA and CDR2 YNFKEQ. CDR3 residues: CASSPGEAGYHEQYF. In nucleotides, the CDR3 is TGTGCCAGCAGCCCAGGCGAGGCAGGATACCACGAGCAGTACTTC.

CDR3 nucleotide sequence: TGCGCCAGCAGCCAAGAACCCCCGGTGGGAGTAGCCAAAAACATTCAGTACTTC. This gives the protein CASSQEPPVGVAKNIQYF. The chain uses TRBV4-3 and TRBJ2-4, with a weak D call TRBD2 (5 bases). Germline loops: CDR1 LGHNA, CDR2 YSLEER. The CDR3 contains 18 residues. Trimming removed 0 bases at V and 0 bases at J, with 15 bases between.

The V gene is TRBV19, the J gene TRBJ1-5; 7 nucleotides align to TRBD1. The CDR3 runs 20 residues. Germline CDR1 LNHDA, CDR2 SQIVND (reference sequence). J was trimmed by 6 bases and V by 3 bases; bases with no gene match: 23. The CDR3 protein is CASSIGSGQMLHRGVQPQHF. CDR3 nucleotide sequence: TGTGCCAGTAGTATTGGATCGGGACAGATGCTGCACCGGGGGGTTCAGCCCCAGCATTTT.

This clone was seen once. The chain couples TRBV4-3 to TRBJ2-1; TRBD2 agrees at 10 bases. The trim removed 0 bases at V and 8 bases at J, leaving 16 bases unmatched. The CDR3 spans 19 residues. Germline V gene data show CDR1 as LGHNA and CDR2 as YSLEER. This CDR3 is CASSQDLSRASGSSDEQFF. Here the CDR3 DNA reads TGCGCCAGCAGCCAAGATTTGTCGAGGGCTAGCGGGAGCAGTGATGAGCAGTTCTTC.